The 31 T cell receptor beta chains below were found in one sample sequenced in a study of breast tumors, draining lymph nodes, adjacent tissues. Axillary draining lymph nodes of breast cancer patients supplied the node samples. TCRdb re-called the multiplex PCR reads through MiXCR, storing one row per CDR3 protein. In the table there are approximately 200,000 distinct CDR3 sequences, roughly 31% of which are singletons. Sequencing used axillary lymph node tissue. These receptors all stem from a female donor with breast cancer. Some clones in this sample may be carry-over from other donors' samples.

The V and J genes are TRBV28 and TRBJ2-2; 8 bases map to TRBD1. V dropped 6 bases and J dropped 6; count of bases not matched to a gene: 12. Germline assignment: CDR1 MDHEN and CDR2 SYDVKM. The CDR3 sequence is 16 residues long. CDR3 in amino acids: CASRFGQGAWAGELFF. In DNA, the CDR3 is TGTGCCAGCAGATTCGGACAGGGTGCATGGGCCGGGGAGCTGTTTTTT.

This clonotype occurred many times. The chain links TRBV7-2 to TRBJ2-1; D uncertain. Germline CDR1 and CDR2: SGHTA and FQGNSA. The germline V and J ends were trimmed by 1 base and 12 bases, with 13 bases remaining between them. This CDR3 contains 13 residues. The CDR3 region is CASSLERSRTQFF. CDR3 sequence (DNA): TGTGCCAGCAGCTTAGAGAGGTCACGCACGCAGTTCTTC.

At least ten counts were recorded for this clonotype. This rearrangement joins TRBV11-2 to TRBJ2-1, with 7 bases fitting TRBD2. This CDR3 has 15 residues. V dropped 7 bases and J dropped 7; count of bases not matched to a gene: 13. Germline V gene lookup returns CDR1 SGHAT and CDR2 FQNNGV. The CDR3, as DNA: TGTGCCAGCACCTCGACCGCGGGGGTGGGGAATGAGCAGTTCTTC. It translates to CASTSTAGVGNEQFF. Full variable domain (remainder filled in from reference TRBV11-2 and TRBJ2-1): EAGVAQSPRYKIIEKRQSVAFWCNPISGHATLYWYQQILGQGPKLLIQFQNNGVVDDSQLPKDRFSAERLKGVDSTLKIQPAKLEDSAVYLCASTSTAGVGNEQFFGPGTRLTVL.

This clonotype was found a few times. One base away lies a much larger clone, so this may be a sequencing read error. The chain recombines TRBV6-5 with TRBJ1-2, with 9 bases lining up with TRBD1. The germline gives CDR1 MNHEY, CDR2 SVGAGI. The CDR3 loop spans 17 amino acids. CDR3 in amino acids: CASSYSVTGGSLYGYAF. The CDR3 DNA follows: TGTGCCAGCAGTTACTCGGTGACAGGGGGATCCCTCTATGGCTACGCCTTC.

Ten or more counts support this clonotype. V gene TRBV7-2 combines with J gene TRBJ2-7, with D maybe TRBD1 (5 bases). This CDR3 is built from 14 residues. Germline lookup yields CDR1 SGHTA and CDR2 FQGNSA. V gave up 4 bases and J gave up 4 bases, with 14 bases separating them. Written as DNA, the CDR3 is TGTGCCAGCAGCTCCGAGACAGTGCGGTACGAGCAGTACTTC. Protein: CASSSETVRYEQYF.

As to this clonotype: This may stem from a read error, because a much larger clone lies one nucleotide away. V usage is TRBV4-1 and J usage is TRBJ1-3; D is undetermined. CDR3 length equals 16 residues. Germline V gene sequence: CDR1 MGHRA, CDR2 YSYEKL. CDR3 residues: CASSQNLFLSGNPIYF. Here the CDR3 DNA reads TGCGCCAGCAGCCAAAATCTATTCCTCTCTGGAAACCCCATATATTTT.

In its sample, this clonotype was seen a few times. This chain connects TRBV3-1 to TRBJ2-2, with 7 bases identical to TRBD1. This CDR3 is 16 amino acids long. J gave up 0 bases and V 3 bases, and 4 bases lay outside the gene matches. The germline V gene encodes CDR1 LGHDT and CDR2 YNNKEL (reference sequence). This CDR3 reads CASSQAGQANTGELFF. The CDR3 nucleotides are TGTGCCAGCAGCCAGGCCGGACAGGCGAACACCGGGGAGCTGTTTTTT. Based on the CDR3 plus reference TRBV3-1 and TRBJ2-2, the full variable domain is DTAVSQTPKYLVTQMGNDKSIKCEQNLGHDTMYWYKQDSKKFLKIMFSYNNKELIINETVPNRFSPKSPDKAHLNLHINSLELGDSAVYFCASSQAGQANTGELFFGEGSRLTVL.

This clonotype was recorded many times. The chain links TRBV29-1 to TRBJ1-4, with D perhaps matching TRBD1 (6 bases). CDR1 SQVTM and CDR2 ANQGSEA come from the germline V gene. The CDR3 loop spans 13 amino acids. With 7 bases removed from V and 8 bases from J, the gap between germline ends came to 17 bases. As DNA, the CDR3 is TGCAGCGCCCAAACAGGGACGAGGGAAAAACTGTTTTTT. Protein product: CSAQTGTREKLFF.

This clonotype was found many times. The chain joins TRBV29-1 to TRBJ2-1, with 8 bases that match TRBD1. V shed 3 bases and J 5 bases; nucleotides not matched to a gene: 6. The CDR3 totals 14 residues. The germline gives CDR1 SQVTM, CDR2 ANQGSEA. As DNA, the CDR3 is TGCAGCGTTGACAACAGGGGGATTGACAATGAGCAGTTCTTC. Protein product: CSVDNRGIDNEQFF.

This clonotype was counted a few times. The chain employs TRBV4-1 and TRBJ1-1; D is ambiguous. Germline-derived CDR1 and CDR2 are MGHRA and YSYEKL. The CDR3 contains 15 residues. V was clipped by 1 base and J by 0 bases, with 9 bases between them. For the CDR3, the DNA is TGCGCCAGCAGCCAAGGACACAGCGTGAACACTGAAGCTTTCTTT. The encoded protein is CASSQGHSVNTEAFF.

The sample holds many counts of this clonotype. The chain is built from TRBV20-1 and TRBJ1-5; TRBD1 might be the D (5 bases). CDR1 and CDR2 (germline): DFQATT, SNEGSKA (reference sequence). CDR3 length equals 15 residues. V shed 3 bases and J shed 6 bases, with 18 bases lying between them. The CDR3 nucleotides read TGCAGTGCTAGTCACCCGGGCGGGGCATCTCAGCCCCAGCATTTT. This codes for CSASHPGGASQPQHF.

This clonotype showed up many times. This chain joins TRBV19 and TRBJ2-3, with D perhaps TRBD2 (6 bases). Trimming left V 4 bases short and J 6 bases short, with 11 bases between. There are 13 residues in the CDR3. CDR1 and CDR2 (germline): LNHDA, SQIVND (reference sequence). CDR3: CASSTGVGDTQYF. The CDR3 DNA is TGTGCCAGTAGTACGGGGGTAGGGGATACGCAGTATTTT.

J is TRBJ1-1 and V is TRBV7-9; D ambiguous. Trimming shortened V by 0 bases and J by 4 bases, and 3 bases separated the two germline ends. From germline, CDR1 is SEHNR and CDR2 FQNEAQ (reference sequence). This CDR3 is built from 12 residues. The CDR3 nucleotides read TGTGCCAGCAGCTTAGCGGTCACTGAAGCTTTCTTT. Translation gives CASSLAVTEAFF.

This clonotype was counted many times. J is TRBJ1-4 and V is TRBV12-3 or TRBV12-4; the D is unclear. The CDR3 loop spans 14 amino acids. V lost 5 bases and J 5 bases, leaving 12 bases between the germline ends. This CDR3 reads CASSPRTGNEKLFF. The CDR3 DNA reads TGTGCCAGCAGTCCCAGGACCGGGAATGAAAAACTGTTTTTT.

This clonotype was counted many times. The rearrangement joins TRBV11-2 to TRBJ2-5, with D tentatively TRBD1 or TRBD2 (5 bases each). Germline lookup yields CDR1 SGHAT and CDR2 FQNNGV. Trimming shortened V by 0 bases and J by 5 bases, and 16 bases separated the two germline ends. This CDR3 has 16 residues. In DNA form, the CDR3 reads TGTGCCAGCAGCTTAGACTGGGACCCCCAAAAGGAGACCCAGTACTTC. It specifies CASSLDWDPQKETQYF.

The chain is built from TRBV2 and TRBJ2-3; tentative D call: TRBD2 (7 bases). V lost 6 bases and J 4 bases, leaving 17 bases between the germline ends. The V gene's germline CDR1 is SNHLY and CDR2 FYNNEI. The CDR3 loop spans 15 amino acids. The CDR3: CASSDGGGAPDTQYF. For the CDR3, the DNA is TGTGCCAGCAGCGATGGGGGGGGGGCACCAGATACGCAGTATTTT.

This clonotype showed up many times. The chain employs TRBV6-1 and TRBJ2-3; D ambiguous. V lost 10 bases and J 3 bases, leaving 17 bases between the germline ends. Germline CDR1 is MNHNS and CDR2 is SASEGT. This CDR3 contains 14 residues. CDR3 nucleotide sequence: TGTGCCACCACAGAAACGGGTCCTACAGATACGCAGTATTTT. Translation gives CATTETGPTDTQYF.

This clonotype was observed many times. The V call is TRBV5-6, the J call TRBJ1-2, with D possibly being TRBD1 (6 bases). Trimming left V 2 bases short and J 8 bases short, with 22 bases between. The CDR3 length is 16 residues. The V gene's germline CDR1 is SGHDT and CDR2 YYEEEE. The chain's CDR3 is CASSFGTTGYTIGYTF. The CDR3 DNA reads TGTGCCAGCAGCTTCGGGACTACAGGGTACACTATCGGCTACACCTTC.

There are many counts of this clonotype. J is TRBJ2-7 and V is TRBV29-1; D uncertain. The CDR3 has 14 residues. Deletions cut 0 bases from V and 2 bases from J, with 11 bases between. Germline-derived CDR1 and CDR2 are SQVTM and ANQGSEA. In DNA, the CDR3 is TGCAGCGTTGAAGACTCCCCATTCGCCTACGAGCAGTACTTC. Its translation is CSVEDSPFAYEQYF.

The V and J genes are TRBV5-6 and TRBJ1-2, with D tentatively TRBD1 (5 bases). V was clipped by 0 bases and J by 6 bases, with 15 bases between them. The CDR3 totals 15 residues. In germline, CDR1 is SGHDT, CDR2 YYEEEE. The CDR3 DNA sequence: TGTGCCAGCAGCTTGGTCCGGCAGGGACGGAATGGCTACACCTTC. Translated, it gives CASSLVRQGRNGYTF.

Ten or more counts support this clonotype. V and J are TRBV29-1 and TRBJ1-2; a possible D gene is TRBD1 (6 bases). Per the germline V gene, CDR1 is SQVTM and CDR2 is ANQGSEA. V lost 4 bases and J lost 2, with 8 bases in between. CDR3 length: 12 amino acids. For the CDR3, the DNA is TGCAGCGTTGTAAGGGGGAACTATGGCTACACCTTC. It translates to CSVVRGNYGYTF.

This clonotype has a single count. The genes are TRBV2 and TRBJ1-6; 7 bases line up with TRBD1. The germline CDR1 and CDR2 sequences are SNHLY and FYNNEI. V gave up 7 bases and J gave up 10 bases; unmatched junction bases: 7. The CDR3 runs to 13 residues. The CDR3 region has the DNA TGTGCCAGCACTATACAGGGGAGGTCACCCCTCCACTTT. This codes for CASTIQGRSPLHF.

This clonotype was observed at least ten times. This chain uses TRBV20-1 with TRBJ2-2; 9 positions match TRBD2. J gave up 2 bases and V 0 bases, and 7 bases lay outside the gene matches. Germline V gene sequence: CDR1 DFQATT, CDR2 SNEGSKA (reference sequence). This CDR3 contains 17 residues. The CDR3 DNA is TGCAGTGCTAGAGATCTGGTAGCGGGGGCTAACACCGGGGAGCTGTTTTTT. It translates to CSARDLVAGANTGELFF.

Note on this clonotype: The CDR3 end shows no conserved phenylalanine or tryptophan, and so a read error is likely. The chain combines TRBV5-1 with TRBJ2-7; 9 nucleotides agree with TRBD2. The ends lost 3 bases at V and 0 bases at J; junction bases unmatched: 1. CDR3 length: 14 residues. Germline V CDR1 and CDR2: SGHRS, YFSETQ. CDR3: CASSSSGASYEQYC. CDR3 DNA: TGCGCCAGCAGCTCTAGCGGGGCCTCCTACGAGCAGTACTGT.

To note about this clonotype: Since a much larger clone is just one base distant, this may be a read error. The chain uses TRBV12-3 or TRBV12-4 and TRBJ2-1; 10 bases map to TRBD2. CDR3 length equals 14 residues. Losses at the gene ends were 3 bases for V and 8 bases for J; bases not matched to a gene: 4. The CDR3 loop is CASSLSGGEDEQFF. In nucleotides, the CDR3 is TGTGCCAGCAGTTTGAGCGGGGGGGAGGATGAGCAGTTCTTC.

There are many counts of this clonotype. The chain uses TRBV14 and TRBJ2-1; no reliable D call. Per germline, CDR1 SGHDN and CDR2 FVKESK. V lost 0 bases to trimming and J lost 3 bases, with 6 bases between them. CDR3 length: 14 residues. CDR3 nucleotide sequence: TGTGCCAGCAGCCAAGACAGTAACTACAATGAGCAGTTCTTC. Residues: CASSQDSNYNEQFF.

This clonotype was counted ten times or more. J is TRBJ2-1 and V is TRBV7-3, with 9 bases aligning to TRBD2. The V gene's germline CDR1 is SGHTA and CDR2 FQGTGA. V shed 1 base and J 7 bases; nucleotides not matched to a gene: 5. The CDR3 loop spans 15 amino acids. The CDR3 loop reads CASSLNAGGHNEQFF. The DNA for the CDR3 is TGTGCCAGCAGCTTAAATGCGGGGGGGCATAATGAGCAGTTCTTC.

This clonotype was found a few times. The chain is built from TRBV30 and TRBJ1-1; D is perhaps TRBD1 (6 bases). V lost 3 bases and J 4 bases, leaving 15 bases between the germline ends. Germline V CDR1 and CDR2: GTSNPN, SVGIG (reference sequence). The CDR3 loop spans 14 amino acids. The CDR3 here is CAWSVQGGSTEAFF. CDR3 in DNA: TGTGCCTGGAGCGTACAAGGGGGGAGCACTGAAGCTTTCTTT.

This clonotype was counted many times. The chain recombines TRBV12-3 or TRBV12-4 with TRBJ1-6, with D maybe TRBD1 (5 bases). There are 16 residues in the CDR3. Trimming left V 5 bases short and J 13 bases short, with 24 bases between. The CDR3 here is CASSHLQGLGSSPLHF. CDR3 DNA: TGTGCCAGCAGTCACCTTCAGGGACTTGGTAGTTCGCCCCTCCACTTT.

In this sample, this clonotype turned up many times. The rearrangement joins TRBV7-9 to TRBJ2-3; 11 bases match TRBD2. The V gene's germline CDR1 is SEHNR and CDR2 FQNEAQ (reference sequence). J was trimmed by 3 bases and V by 2 bases; bases with no gene match: 4. The CDR3 runs 16 residues. The CDR3: CASSLLAGGPTDTQYF. In DNA form, the CDR3 reads TGTGCCAGCAGCTTATTAGCGGGAGGGCCTACAGATACGCAGTATTTT.

This clonotype was counted a few times. V and J are TRBV4-3 and TRBJ2-3, with D perhaps matching TRBD1 or TRBD2 (5 bases each). This CDR3 is 17 amino acids long. Germline values: CDR1 LGHNA, CDR2 YSLEER. V was pared by 0 bases and J by 3 bases, with 16 bases between. CDR3: CASSQDRWGGGTDTQYF. Here the CDR3 DNA reads TGCGCCAGCAGCCAAGATAGGTGGGGTGGGGGAACAGATACGCAGTATTTT.